One sample yielded the 27 T cell receptor beta chains listed below, sequenced in a study of blood T cell repertoires in COVID-19. Sequenced by immunoSEQ multiplex PCR; TCRdb stores in-frame clones only, minus some. Here the sample spans about 260,000 clones, approximately 90% being singletons. Material for sequencing was PBMCs or T cells enriched from blood (not recorded which). These receptors came from a man aged 40-49 years who had been exposed to COVID-19.

This clone was counted a single time. The chain recombines TRBV28 with TRBJ1-3; D is unresolved. Germline-derived CDR1 and CDR2 are MDHEN and SYDVKM. V was trimmed by 3 bases and J by 0 bases, leaving 12 bases between them. The CDR3 contains 16 residues. CDR3 in amino acids: CASSFSGGSSGNTIYF. CDR3 in DNA: TGTGCCAGCAGTTTTAGCGGCGGATCCTCTGGAAACACCATATATTTT.

The chain combines TRBV2 with TRBJ2-7; 10 nucleotides align to TRBD1. V shed 8 bases and J 0 bases; nucleotides not matched to a gene: 4. This CDR3 region has 14 residues. The germline CDR1 and CDR2 sequences are SNHLY and FYNNEI. For the CDR3, the DNA is TGTGCCAGCCGCCGGGACAGGGGCTCCTACGAGCAGTACTTC. Translating gives CASRRDRGSYEQYF.

This clone was seen just once. The chain has TRBV6-5 and TRBJ2-3; a weak D match, TRBD1 (6 bases). CDR1 and CDR2 from the germline V gene are MNHEY and SVGAGI. Deletions cut 6 bases from V and 3 bases from J, with 13 bases between. The CDR3 contains 14 residues. The CDR3 nucleotides are TGTGCCAGCAGACCTAGGACAGCAACAGATACGCAGTATTTT. It encodes CASRPRTATDTQYF.

The chain uses TRBV7-2 and TRBJ2-5; TRBD1 aligns across 11 bases. The CDR3 length is 15 residues. V shed 5 bases, J shed 4 bases, and the junction held 6 bases outside the gene matches. Germline V gene lookup returns CDR1 SGHTA and CDR2 FQGNSA. Written as DNA, the CDR3 is TGTGCCAGCAGCCCCGGACAGGGGGCCAGAGAGACCCAGTACTTC. Translation: CASSPGQGARETQYF.

The J gene is TRBJ1-3, the V gene TRBV2; D is perhaps TRBD1 (5 bases). Looked up from germline, CDR1 is SNHLY and CDR2 is FYNNEI. Trimming removed 3 bases at V and 0 bases at J, with 9 bases between. There are 15 residues in the CDR3. Written as DNA, the CDR3 is TGTGCCAGCAGTGATCGGAGGGGCTCTGGAAACACCATATATTTT. Translating it yields CASSDRRGSGNTIYF.

The chain joins TRBV27 to TRBJ2-3, with TRBD2 matching over 8 bases. The V gene's germline CDR1 is MNHEY and CDR2 SMNVEV (reference sequence). The CDR3 covers 14 residues. The ends lost 6 bases at V and 6 bases at J; junction bases unmatched: 8. For the CDR3, the DNA is TGTGCCAGCAGACAATTAGCGGGACCGGATACGCAGTATTTT. Protein product: CASRQLAGPDTQYF.

V usage is TRBV27 and J usage is TRBJ1-2, with D hard to call. This CDR3 region has 13 residues. Germline lookup yields CDR1 MNHEY and CDR2 SMNVEV (reference sequence). Trimming shortened V by 5 bases and J by 8 bases, and 15 bases separated the two germline ends. CDR3 loop: CASSISVDIGYTF. CDR3 in DNA: TGTGCCAGCAGTATTAGTGTTGACATCGGCTACACCTTC.

The V gene is TRBV28, the J gene TRBJ2-2; 7 bases map to TRBD1. The V gene end was trimmed by 7 bases and the J gene end by 2 bases; junction bases not matched to a gene: 7. The CDR3 totals 15 residues. Looked up from germline, CDR1 is MDHEN and CDR2 is SYDVKM. This CDR3 is CASIPGTANTGELFF. The CDR3 nucleotides are TGTGCCAGCATTCCCGGGACAGCAAACACCGGGGAGCTGTTTTTT. The full variable domain, rest sourced from reference TRBV28 and TRBJ2-2, is DVKVTQSSRYLVKRTGEKVFLECVQDMDHENMFWYRQDPGLGLRLIYFSYDVKMKEKGDIPEGYSVSREKKERFSLILESASTNQTSMYLCASIPGTANTGELFFGEGSRLTVL.

This clone was recorded once. The chain uses TRBV10-3 and TRBJ2-1, with a tentative D call TRBD2 (6 bases). This CDR3 region has 16 residues. The V gene lost 2 bases and the J gene lost 5 bases, with 16 bases spanning the gap. CDR1 is ENHRY, CDR2 SYGVKD, per germline. CDR3: CAISEGTGTPNNEQFF. The CDR3 region has the DNA TGTGCCATCAGTGAGGGGACTGGAACTCCAAACAATGAGCAGTTCTTC.

This clone was found a few times. This chain connects TRBV5-4 to TRBJ2-7; 13 bases map to TRBD2. Germline CDR1 is SGHNT and CDR2 is YYREEE (reference sequence). V shed 4 bases, J shed 5 bases, and the junction held 6 bases outside the gene matches. The CDR3 extends over 15 amino acids. The CDR3 DNA is TGTGCCAGCAGCCCAAGGACTAGCGGGAGCCACGAGCAGTACTTC. This sequence encodes CASSPRTSGSHEQYF.

The genes are TRBV14 and TRBJ2-2; D not resolved. The CDR3 loop spans 16 amino acids. The germline V gene encodes CDR1 SGHDN and CDR2 FVKESK. V was shortened by 6 bases and J by 0 bases, with 14 bases between the two germline ends. This CDR3 is CASSHSTNPNTGELFF. The CDR3 DNA reads as TGTGCCAGCAGTCATAGTACGAACCCGAACACCGGGGAGCTGTTTTTT.

This chain links TRBV11-3 with TRBJ1-1, with TRBD1 matching over 8 bases. The CDR3 runs to 18 residues. Trimming at V came to 5 bases and at J to 6 bases, leaving 20 bases not matched to a gene. Germline CDR1 is SGHNT and CDR2 is YENEEA. CDR3 bases: TGTGCCAGCAGCAAAGGACAGGGCGAGGCAGGGGCGCACGCTGAAGCTTTCTTT. Amino acids: CASSKGQGEAGAHAEAFF.

V and J are TRBV10-3 and TRBJ2-7; D may be TRBD2 (5 bases). Per germline, CDR1 ENHRY and CDR2 SYGVKD. The CDR3 is 12 residues long. The V end was cut by 5 bases, the J end by 2 bases, with 7 bases between. DNA of the CDR3: TGTGCCATCAGTCCGAGGGCCTACGAGCAGTACTTC. This translates into CAISPRAYEQYF.

The V call is TRBV19, the J call TRBJ1-4, with D perhaps matching TRBD1 (5 bases). The germline gives CDR1 LNHDA, CDR2 SQIVND (reference sequence). Trimming shortened V by 7 bases and J by 8 bases, and 14 bases separated the two germline ends. The length of the CDR3 is 13 residues. The CDR3: CASNGHFKEKLFF. In nucleotides, the CDR3 is TGTGCCAGTAACGGACACTTCAAGGAAAAACTGTTTTTT.

The chain uses TRBV6-5 and TRBJ2-5; TRBD1 might be the D (6 bases). This CDR3 comprises 14 residues. Trimming pared 3 bases from V and 4 bases from J, leaving 12 bases between. Germline V gene lookup returns CDR1 MNHEY and CDR2 SVGAGI. Written as DNA, the CDR3 is TGTGCCAGCAGTTATCAGGGGTCTGGAGAGACCCAGTACTTC. It translates to CASSYQGSGETQYF.

The V gene is TRBV29-1, the J gene TRBJ2-3; 8 bases align to TRBD1. The germline CDR1 and CDR2 sequences are SQVTM and ANQGSEA. The CDR3 contains 16 residues. Trimming at V came to 6 bases and at J to 0 bases, leaving 11 bases not matched to a gene. CDR3 DNA: TGCAGCGTCCCGGGACAGGTGGTCGAGAGCACAGATACGCAGTATTTT. Translating it yields CSVPGQVVESTDTQYF.

The chain couples TRBV4-2 to TRBJ1-1; D remains ambiguous. The germline V gene encodes CDR1 LGHNA and CDR2 YNFKEQ. CDR3 length: 15 residues. Trimming removed 1 base at V and 1 base at J, with 10 bases between. CDR3 nucleotide sequence: TGTGCCAGCAGCCAAGGTGTGTATCCGAACACTGAAGCTTTCTTT. Translating gives CASSQGVYPNTEAFF.

The chain combines TRBV9 with TRBJ2-1; D is perhaps TRBD2 (6 bases). CDR3 size: 16 residues. Deletions cut 3 bases from V and 5 bases from J, with 18 bases between. Germline values: CDR1 SGDLS, CDR2 YYNGEE. Written as DNA, the CDR3 is TGTGCCAGCAGCGCGTTTTTATTAGCGGAAAACAATGAGCAGTTCTTC. Its protein is CASSAFLLAENNEQFF.

A note on this clone: The same CDR3 arises from other DNA sequences in this sample as well. This rearrangement joins TRBV6-5 to TRBJ2-3; D is possibly TRBD1 (5 bases). Per the germline V gene, CDR1 is MNHEY and CDR2 is SVGAGI. V was shortened by 7 bases and J by 4 bases, with 15 bases between the two germline ends. The CDR3 consists of 14 residues. The CDR3 sequence: CASIRGRGADTQYF. CDR3 nucleotides: TGTGCCAGCATTAGGGGAAGGGGCGCAGATACGCAGTATTTT.

V usage is TRBV2 and J usage is TRBJ1-5; TRBD1 is a possible D gene (6 bases). CDR3 length: 15 residues. Trimming left V 2 bases short and J 7 bases short, with 15 bases between. CDR1 and CDR2 (germline): SNHLY, FYNNEI. As DNA, the CDR3 is TGTGCCAGCAGTGAAAATCTTGGGGGCGGGCAGCCCCAGCATTTT. Translation gives CASSENLGGGQPQHF.

Only one count was recorded for this clone. The chain is built from TRBV28 and TRBJ1-1; D uncertain. This CDR3 is built from 11 residues. The V and J ends lost 7 bases and 10 bases respectively, with 13 bases between them. Germline V gene sequence: CDR1 MDHEN, CDR2 SYDVKM. The CDR3 here is CASKEAGGAFF. The CDR3 DNA sequence: TGTGCCAGCAAAGAGGCAGGAGGAGCTTTCTTT. Based on the CDR3 plus reference TRBV28 and TRBJ1-1, the full variable domain is DVKVTQSSRYLVKRTGEKVFLECVQDMDHENMFWYRQDPGLGLRLIYFSYDVKMKEKGDIPEGYSVSREKKERFSLILESASTNQTSMYLCASKEAGGAFFGQGTRLTVV.

This clone was picked up one time. The chain employs TRBV9 and TRBJ2-3; D is uncertain. Germline V lookup: CDR1 SGDLS, CDR2 YYNGEE. Between the trimmed V and J ends, which lost 2 bases and 4 bases, there was a span of 11 bases. CDR3 size: 14 residues. CDR3 sequence reads: CASSVETTADTQYF. The CDR3 nucleotides are TGTGCCAGCAGCGTTGAGACAACGGCAGATACGCAGTATTTT.

This rearrangement joins TRBV9 to TRBJ1-3; D is uncertain. CDR3 length equals 15 residues. Trimming stripped 4 bases from V and 0 bases from J, with 11 bases between. The germline V gene has CDR1 SGDLS and CDR2 YYNGEE. This CDR3 is CASSPDGSSGNTIYF. The DNA of the CDR3 is TGTGCCAGCAGCCCGGACGGGAGCTCTGGAAACACCATATATTTT.

V gene TRBV6-5 combines with J gene TRBJ2-7; 11 positions agree with TRBD1. This CDR3 comprises 15 residues. Germline V gives CDR1 MNHEY, CDR2 SVGAGI. After removal of 4 bases from V and 1 base from J, the junction contained 3 bases not matched to a gene. The CDR3 coding sequence is TGTGCCAGCAGTTCTGGACAGGGGGCATCCTACGAGCAGTACTTC. It translates to CASSSGQGASYEQYF.

The chain is built from TRBV11-2 and TRBJ2-3, with a tentative D call TRBD2 (6 bases). The CDR3 runs 18 residues. Germline assignment: CDR1 SGHAT and CDR2 FQNNGV. The ends were cut back, 1 base at V and 4 bases at J, with 21 bases in the middle. CDR3 region: CASSLVGLAIRGADTQYF. The CDR3 nucleotides are TGTGCCAGCAGCTTAGTAGGTCTAGCGATAAGAGGTGCAGATACGCAGTATTTT.

The V gene is TRBV19, the J gene TRBJ2-7, with a weak D call TRBD1 (5 bases). V was pared by 6 bases and J by 4 bases, with 13 bases between. Germline V gene lookup returns CDR1 LNHDA and CDR2 SQIVND (reference sequence). CDR3 size: 13 residues. This CDR3 reads CASRPGQLYEQYF. CDR3 sequence (DNA): TGTGCCAGTAGGCCAGGACAACTTTACGAGCAGTACTTC.

This chain uses TRBV28 with TRBJ1-4; D is undetermined. Trimming cost V 2 bases and J 7 bases, with 14 bases left between them. Germline loops: CDR1 MDHEN, CDR2 SYDVKM. The CDR3 has 15 residues. The CDR3 loop reads CASSLGQRSSEKLFF. The DNA for the CDR3 is TGTGCCAGCAGTTTAGGCCAGCGGAGCAGTGAAAAACTGTTTTTT.